A single sample is the source of the 17 T cell receptor beta chains below, sequenced in a study of blood T cells in healthy people across ages. A second PCR, run for about 6 to 11 cycles, used a sample-barcoded 5' primer plus a J-beta primer mix. Each CDR3 protein is one row after TCRdb ran MiXCR on the 5' RACE reads. The sample holds some 920,000 distinct CDR3 sequences, about 51% seen once. The sample was blood. The receptors were sampled from a woman aged 55-69 years in good health.

A few counts support this clonotype. V and J are TRBV5-1 and TRBJ2-1; D might be TRBD1 (6 bases). This CDR3 has 13 amino acids. Per germline, CDR1 SGHRS and CDR2 YFSETQ. V lost 2 bases, J lost 7 bases, and 10 bases lay in between. The DNA of the CDR3 is TGCGCCAGCAGCTTAGTCACAGGGAATGAGCAGTTCTTC. Translated: CASSLVTGNEQFF.

This chain joins TRBV7-9 and TRBJ2-3, with 13 bases aligning to TRBD2. V gave up 4 bases and J gave up 2 bases; unmatched junction bases: 9. The CDR3 spans 18 residues. Germline V gives CDR1 SEHNR, CDR2 FQNEAQ (reference sequence). This CDR3 is CASSSRGTSGTSTDTQYF. CDR3 DNA sequence: TGTGCCAGCAGCTCCCGGGGGACTAGCGGGACCTCCACAGATACGCAGTATTTT.

V gene TRBV6-5 combines with J gene TRBJ2-7; 12 bases map to TRBD1. Germline CDR1 MNHEY, CDR2 SVGAGI. Germline trimming cut 4 bases from V and 5 bases from J; bases unmatched to any gene: 12. The length of the CDR3 is 17 residues. CDR3 protein: CASSSPGTGGASNEQYF. CDR3 sequence (DNA): TGTGCCAGCAGTTCACCCGGGACAGGGGGCGCCAGCAACGAGCAGTACTTC.

The rearrangement uses TRBV30 and TRBJ1-1; maybe TRBD1 (5 bases). Trimming stripped 0 bases from V and 4 bases from J, with 15 bases between. This CDR3 is built from 15 residues. Looked up from germline, CDR1 is GTSNPN and CDR2 is SVGIG (reference sequence). The CDR3 nucleotides are TGTGCCTGGAGTGTACGAGGATTCGGGGCCACTGAAGCTTTCTTT. It encodes CAWSVRGFGATEAFF.

The rearrangement uses TRBV6-6 and TRBJ2-6; no definite D call. The CDR3 is 16 amino acids. The V end lost 8 bases, the J end lost 3 bases, and 17 bases lay between the germline ends. CDR1 is MNHNY and CDR2 is SVGAGI in the germline V gene (reference sequence). This chain's CDR3 is CASSPLGPFGANVLTF. The CDR3 region has the DNA TGTGCCAGCTCCCCATTGGGTCCATTTGGGGCCAACGTCCTGACTTTC.

This clonotype was seen a few times. This sequence joins TRBV5-5 and TRBJ1-2; D not resolved. From germline, CDR1 is SGHKS and CDR2 YYEKEE (reference sequence). The CDR3 totals 13 residues. Between the trimmed V and J ends, which lost 0 bases and 4 bases, there was a span of 7 bases. The DNA of the CDR3 is TGTGCCAGCAGCTTGGCCCACCCCTATGGCTACACCTTC. Its translation: CASSLAHPYGYTF.

This clonotype was observed a handful of times. The CDR3 here is CSAERTATGSYEQYF. The CDR3 nucleotides are TGCAGTGCTGAAAGGACAGCAACTGGGTCCTACGAGCAGTACTTC. This sequence joins TRBV20-1 and TRBJ2-7; possibly TRBD1 for D (6 bases). The CDR3 runs 15 residues. Germline CDR1 and CDR2: DFQATT and SNEGSKA (reference sequence). The V end was cut by 5 bases, the J end by 1 base, with 18 bases between.

Only a few counts were recorded for this clonotype. This chain links TRBV29-1 with TRBJ2-4, with D perhaps TRBD2 (6 bases). The ends were cut back, 6 bases at V and 6 bases at J, with 15 bases in the middle. Germline V lookup: CDR1 SQVTM, CDR2 ANQGSEA. CDR3 length: 13 residues. The DNA for the CDR3 is TGCAGCGTCGCCCCGGGACTCGTAAACATTCAGTACTTC. It codes for CSVAPGLVNIQYF.

This clonotype has only a few counts. V is TRBV28 and J is TRBJ2-5, with TRBD1 as a possible D gene (6 bases). This CDR3 has 14 residues. The germline CDR1 and CDR2 sequences are MDHEN and SYDVKM. The ends were cut back, 5 bases at V and 2 bases at J, with 12 bases in the middle. The CDR3 bases are TGTGCCAGCAGTCCCTTGAGGGGGCAAGAGACCCAGTACTTC. Translation gives CASSPLRGQETQYF.

The chain couples TRBV27 to TRBJ2-3; a possible D gene is TRBD1 (6 bases). The germline V gene encodes CDR1 MNHEY and CDR2 SMNVEV (reference sequence). The germline V and J ends were trimmed by 2 bases and 8 bases, with 17 bases remaining between them. The CDR3 is 15 residues long. CDR3 amino acids: CASSLDRAGVGTQYF. CDR3 DNA: TGTGCCAGCAGTTTAGATAGGGCAGGGGTAGGTACGCAGTATTTT.

The sample holds a few counts of this clonotype. The V and J genes are TRBV6-2 or TRBV6-3 and TRBJ1-2; 7 nucleotides agree with TRBD1. Germline CDR1 is MNHEY and CDR2 is SVGEGT. The CDR3 totals 14 residues. With 2 bases clipped from V and 4 bases from J, the junction kept 4 bases outside the gene matches. CDR3 coding DNA: TGTGCCAGCAGTTACGGGGGGACAGTCTATGGCTACACCTTC. This encodes CASSYGGTVYGYTF.

The chain employs TRBV2 and TRBJ1-5; TRBD1 aligns across 10 bases. From germline, CDR1 is SNHLY and CDR2 FYNNEI. CDR3 length: 14 amino acids. V dropped 4 bases and J dropped 5; count of bases not matched to a gene: 2. For the CDR3, the DNA is TGTGCCAGCAGTGGCGGACAGGGGGATCAGCCCCAGCATTTT. As protein: CASSGGQGDQPQHF.

A few counts support this clonotype. The rearrangement links TRBV29-1 to TRBJ2-1; D is perhaps TRBD1 (6 bases). The CDR3 sequence is 15 residues long. CDR1 and CDR2 (germline): SQVTM, ANQGSEA. Trimming removed 3 bases from V and 8 bases from J, with 20 bases in between. The CDR3 nucleotides read TGCAGCGTTGACCCTAACAGGGTGGACACCCATGAGCAGTTCTTC. It specifies CSVDPNRVDTHEQFF.

The gene calls are TRBV6-5 and TRBJ2-3; D uncertain. This CDR3 region has 16 residues. Germline V lookup: CDR1 MNHEY, CDR2 SVGAGI. Trimming took 8 bases from V and 0 from J, leaving 18 bases between them. CDR3 in amino acids: CASGSREARSTDTQYF. The CDR3 region has the DNA TGTGCCAGCGGTTCCCGAGAGGCGCGGAGCACAGATACGCAGTATTTT.

Only a few counts were recorded for this clonotype. The gene calls are TRBV4-1 and TRBJ2-1; D may be TRBD1 or TRBD2 (5 bases each). The CDR3 covers 17 residues. Germline assignment: CDR1 MGHRA and CDR2 YSYEKL. Deletions cut 0 bases from V and 12 bases from J, with 24 bases between. CDR3 sequence (DNA): TGCGCCAGCAGCCAAGATCGCGGGTCACCCCAGACAAGGGGGCAGTTCTTC. Encoded protein: CASSQDRGSPQTRGQFF.

This chain links TRBV20-1 with TRBJ2-7; D is possibly TRBD1 or TRBD2 (5 bases each). The V end was cut by 5 bases, the J end by 9 bases, with 23 bases between. The CDR3 has 14 amino acids. Germline CDR1 is DFQATT and CDR2 is SNEGSKA (reference sequence). CDR3 protein: CSAPRSRGPAGQYF. The CDR3 DNA reads as TGCAGTGCTCCTCGGAGCCGGGGCCCCGCTGGGCAGTACTTC.

The CDR3 sequence: CATSRTRRPSTDTQYF. The CDR3 region has the DNA TGTGCCACCAGCAGGACTAGACGACCTAGCACAGATACGCAGTATTTT. The genes are TRBV15 and TRBJ2-3; the D gene is possibly TRBD2 (6 bases). Germline V gene sequence: CDR1 LNHNV, CDR2 YYDKDF (reference sequence). The V end was cut by 3 bases, the J end by 0 bases, with 13 bases between. The CDR3 is made up of 16 amino acids.